This T cell receptor (beta chain) stems from a study of blood T cells in healthy people across ages. V gave up 1 base and J gave up 0 bases, with 13 bases separating them. The length of the CDR3 is 17 residues. The V gene's germline CDR1 is KGHSH and CDR2 LQKENI. Sample-barcoded 5' priming and a J-beta primer mix drove a second PCR of 7 to 11 cycles. TCRdb redid the calling of the 5' RACE reads with MiXCR, one entry per CDR3 protein. Of hundreds of thousands of distinct CDR3 sequences detected, roughly 41% appear once; the ten largest clones hold about 30%. This sequence joins TRBV18 and TRBJ2-1, with D tentatively TRBD1 or TRBD2 (5 bases each). Source material: blood. This TCR derives from an elderly man in good health. In DNA, the CDR3 is TGTGCCAGCTCACCACAGGGACGGTTGAGCTCCTACAATGAGCAGTTCTTC. Translation: CASSPQGRLSSYNEQFF.